These 31 T cell receptor beta chains were sequenced from one sample in a study of cytomegalovirus exposure and HLA in healthy donors. 13 Jbeta primers and 60 Vbeta primers were used for the PCR. Libraries were prepared by immunoSEQ multiplex PCR; TCRdb keeps only in-frame clonotypes and omits some of them. The table lists 130,000 or so clones, 75% to 90% of them singletons, with about 7.4% in the top ten. The material sequenced was PBMCs. The receptors were gathered from a woman aged 45-59 years in good health and CMV-seropositive.

About this clone itself: This sample includes further DNA sequences coding for the same CDR3. The chain is built from TRBV19 and TRBJ1-3, with D possibly TRBD1 on 6 matching bases. V was clipped by 6 bases and J by 0 bases, with 12 bases between them. The CDR3 consists of 15 residues. Germline loops: CDR1 LNHDA, CDR2 SQIVND (reference sequence). CDR3 amino acids: CASRWGTHSGNTIYF. Written as DNA, the CDR3 is TGTGCCAGTAGGTGGGGGACACACTCTGGAAACACCATATATTTT.

The chain combines TRBV13 with TRBJ2-7, with 7 positions matching TRBD2. This CDR3 has 13 amino acids. Germline V CDR1 and CDR2: PRHDT, FYEKMQ (reference sequence). After removal of 1 base from V and 5 bases from J, the junction contained 2 bases not matched to a gene. CDR3 DNA sequence: TGTGCCAGCAGCTTAGTTGGGAGGGACGAGCAGTACTTC. The encoded protein is CASSLVGRDEQYF. The entire variable domain, with the rest obtained from reference TRBV13 and TRBJ2-7, is as follows: AAGVIQSPRHLIKEKRETATLKCYPIPRHDTVYWYQQGPGQDPQFLISFYEKMQSDKGSIPDRFSAQQFSDYHSELNMSSLELGDSALYFCASSLVGRDEQYFGPGTRLTVT.

The chain uses TRBV20-1 and TRBJ2-2; D is perhaps TRBD2 (5 bases). The germline V gene encodes CDR1 DFQATT and CDR2 SNEGSKA (reference sequence). The CDR3 covers 11 residues. V lost 6 bases and J 6 bases, leaving 8 bases between the germline ends. CDR3 region: CSAWRSGELFF. The DNA for the CDR3 is TGCAGTGCCTGGAGGTCCGGGGAGCTGTTTTTT.

This sequence joins TRBV7-8 and TRBJ1-1, with unresolved D. The V gene lost 6 bases and the J gene lost 0 bases, with 17 bases spanning the gap. The CDR3 sequence is 16 residues long. In germline, CDR1 is SGHVS, CDR2 FQNEAQ. CDR3 region: CASRLARSRVNTEAFF. CDR3 DNA sequence: TGTGCCAGCAGACTAGCTCGAAGTCGGGTGAACACTGAAGCTTTCTTT.

The count of this clone is one. The gene calls are TRBV7-9 and TRBJ1-2; D remains unclear. Trimming removed 5 bases from V and 6 bases from J, with 16 bases in between. The CDR3 runs 14 residues. Germline V lookup: CDR1 SEHNR, CDR2 FQNEAQ (reference sequence). The CDR3: CASSPKFSADGYTF. DNA of the CDR3: TGTGCCAGCAGCCCAAAGTTCTCAGCGGATGGCTACACCTTC.

This clone was seen once. The rearrangement joins TRBV15 to TRBJ2-7, with D possibly being TRBD2 (5 bases). Germline values: CDR1 LNHNV, CDR2 YYDKDF (reference sequence). The CDR3 is 14 amino acids. The germline V and J ends were trimmed by 0 bases and 3 bases, with 9 bases remaining between them. This CDR3 reads CATSREGSGYEQYF. Here the CDR3 DNA reads TGTGCCACCAGCAGAGAGGGGAGCGGCTACGAGCAGTACTTC.

This clone has more than one count but fewer than ten. The chain is built from TRBV18 and TRBJ1-6; 7 bases align to TRBD1. V lost 4 bases and J lost 6; bases outside the gene matches: 6. This CDR3 is 15 amino acids long. Germline V gives CDR1 KGHSH, CDR2 LQKENI. CDR3 region: CASSLDRVPNSPLHF. The CDR3 coding sequence is TGTGCCAGCTCACTAGACAGGGTGCCTAATTCACCCCTCCACTTT. Full variable domain (outside the CDR3, taken from reference TRBV18 and TRBJ1-6): NAGVMQNPRHLVRRRGQEARLRCSPMKGHSHVYWYRQLPEEGLKFMVYLQKENIIDESGMPKERFSAEFPKEGPSILRIQQVVRGDSAAYFCASSLDRVPNSPLHFGNGTRLTVT.

V gene TRBV2 combines with J gene TRBJ2-3; 11 bases fit TRBD2. The germline gives CDR1 SNHLY, CDR2 FYNNEI. Trimming cost V 8 bases and J 8 bases; bases outside gene matches: 9. This CDR3 comprises 14 residues. The CDR3 region has the DNA TGTGCCAGCGCACGGACTAGCGGGTCAGGTACGCAGTATTTT. This codes for CASARTSGSGTQYF.

The V call is TRBV28, the J call TRBJ1-3, with 7 bases identical to TRBD1. Germline loops: CDR1 MDHEN, CDR2 SYDVKM. V lost 1 base to trimming and J lost 4 bases; unmatched junction nucleotides: 7. CDR3 length: 16 residues. In DNA, the CDR3 is TGTGCCAGCAGTTTATCGGGGCAGGGGGGAGGAAACACCATATATTTT. It translates to CASSLSGQGGGNTIYF.

The chain joins TRBV5-1 to TRBJ1-1; the match to TRBD1 covers 7 bases. V lost 2 bases and J lost 1; bases outside the gene matches: 14. This CDR3 has 18 residues. Per germline, CDR1 SGHRS and CDR2 YFSETQ. The CDR3 protein is CASSFDPLGTVRNTEAFF. The CDR3, as DNA: TGCGCCAGCAGCTTCGATCCCCTTGGGACAGTTAGGAACACTGAAGCTTTCTTT.

This chain joins TRBV5-1 and TRBJ1-1, with TRBD1 matching over 7 bases. CDR3 length equals 14 residues. The J segment lost 6 bases and the V segment lost 0 bases, leaving 5 bases of the junction unmatched. Looked up from germline, CDR1 is SGHRS and CDR2 is YFSETQ. DNA of the CDR3: TGCGCCAGCAGCTTGGTACAGGGGTTCGCTGAAGCTTTCTTT. It encodes CASSLVQGFAEAFF.

Comment on this clone: This sample includes further DNA sequences coding for the same CDR3. V gene TRBV5-4 combines with J gene TRBJ2-7; D may be TRBD2 (6 bases). CDR1 is SGHNT, CDR2 YYREEE, per germline (reference sequence). The CDR3 has 17 amino acids. With 1 base removed from V and 3 bases from J, the gap between germline ends came to 20 bases. CDR3 protein: CASSLSVGAGLIYEQYF. Here the CDR3 DNA reads TGTGCCAGCAGCTTGAGCGTAGGAGCGGGCCTAATCTACGAGCAGTACTTC.

A few counts support this clone. V gene TRBV5-6 combines with J gene TRBJ2-7; D gene ambiguous. Per the germline V gene, CDR1 is SGHDT and CDR2 is YYEEEE. V lost 1 base, J lost 0 bases, and 5 bases lay in between. This CDR3 spans 13 amino acids. CDR3 loop: CASSLQDSYEQYF. The CDR3 DNA follows: TGTGCCAGCAGCTTGCAGGACTCCTACGAGCAGTACTTC. Together with reference TRBV5-6 and TRBJ2-7, the CDR3 gives the full variable domain: DAGVTQSPTHLIKTRGQQVTLRCSPKSGHDTVSWYQQALGQGPQFIFQYYEEEERQRGNFPDRFSGHQFPNYSSELNVNALLLGDSALYLCASSLQDSYEQYFGPGTRLTVT.

This chain joins TRBV29-1 and TRBJ2-7; 8 bases line up with TRBD1. The junction had 18 bases not matched to a gene; V was cut back by 7 bases and J by 7 bases. Germline V gene data show CDR1 as SQVTM and CDR2 as ANQGSEA. The CDR3 has 15 residues. In DNA form, the CDR3 reads TGCAGCGCCATAGGAGGAGACAGGGGTTCGGGAGAGCAGTACTTC. Protein sequence: CSAIGGDRGSGEQYF.

The chain links TRBV20-1 to TRBJ2-5; D remains ambiguous. The J call is in doubt because the DNA end fits TRBJ2-7 better. The CDR3 has 11 residues. The germline gives CDR1 DFQATT, CDR2 SNEGSKA (reference sequence). As DNA, the CDR3 is TGCAGTGCTAGAGGGGACTACGAGCAGTACTTC. Residues: CSARGDYEQYF.

The chain links TRBV15 to TRBJ2-1; 9 positions match TRBD2. Germline CDR1 reads LNHNV; CDR2 reads YYDKDF (reference sequence). V was pared by 1 base and J by 8 bases, with 9 bases of the junction left unmatched. The CDR3 runs 16 residues. CDR3 sequence (DNA): TGTGCCACCAGCAGAGTGGCAGCGGGAGGTCGCGATGAGCAGTTCTTC. Translation: CATSRVAAGGRDEQFF. The full variable domain, with the rest looked up from reference TRBV15 and TRBJ2-1, is DAMVIQNPRYQVTQFGKPVTLSCSQTLNHNVMYWYQQKSSQAPKLLFHYYDKDFNNEADTPDNFQSRRPNTSFCFLDIRSPGLGDTAMYLCATSRVAAGGRDEQFFGPGTRLTVL.

This clone has only a few counts. The J gene is TRBJ2-7, the V gene TRBV6-5; D not resolved. CDR3 length: 13 amino acids. Germline-derived CDR1 and CDR2 are MNHEY and SVGAGI. The ends were cut back, 0 bases at V and 4 bases at J, with 7 bases in the middle. The CDR3 reads CASSYSPVYEQYF. CDR3 coding DNA: TGTGCCAGCAGTTACTCTCCGGTTTACGAGCAGTACTTC.

This clone was seen a handful of times. V and J are TRBV5-1 and TRBJ2-1, with 8 bases fitting TRBD2. This CDR3 comprises 15 residues. The germline V gene encodes CDR1 SGHRS and CDR2 YFSETQ. V lost 0 bases to trimming and J lost 7 bases; unmatched junction nucleotides: 6. The CDR3 reads CASSLGAGVWNEQFF. CDR3 in DNA: TGCGCCAGCAGCTTGGGAGCGGGAGTCTGGAATGAGCAGTTCTTC. Filled out from reference TRBV5-1 and TRBJ2-1, the complete variable domain reads KAGVTQTPRYLIKTRGQQVTLSCSPISGHRSVSWYQQTPGQGLQFLFEYFSETQRNKGNFPGRFSGRQFSNSRSEMNVSTLELGDSALYLCASSLGAGVWNEQFFGPGTRLTVL.

The CDR3 loop is CASFPQGPLPLGTEAFF. The DNA of the CDR3 is TGTGCCAGCTTTCCCCAGGGGCCCCTACCGCTAGGCACTGAAGCTTTCTTT. This rearrangement joins TRBV28 to TRBJ1-1; D is perhaps TRBD1 (6 bases). Germline CDR1 reads MDHEN; CDR2 reads SYDVKM. Trimming pared 8 bases from V and 4 bases from J, leaving 26 bases between. The CDR3 is 17 residues long.

The chain combines TRBV5-4 with TRBJ2-5, with D possibly matching TRBD2 (5 bases). The V gene's germline CDR1 is SGHNT and CDR2 YYREEE (reference sequence). The CDR3 covers 13 residues. V was trimmed by 1 base and J by 5 bases, leaving 9 bases between them. The CDR3 loop is CASSLNRGETQYF. Here the CDR3 DNA reads TGTGCCAGCAGCTTGAACAGAGGGGAGACCCAGTACTTC.

The J gene is TRBJ2-2, the V gene TRBV29-1; tentatively, D is TRBD1 (6 bases). V lost 0 bases and J 6 bases, leaving 17 bases between the germline ends. This CDR3 is built from 16 residues. The germline V gene has CDR1 SQVTM and CDR2 ANQGSEA. The CDR3 loop reads CSVEDFKAGVAGELFF. CDR3 sequence (DNA): TGCAGCGTTGAAGATTTTAAGGCAGGGGTAGCCGGGGAGCTGTTTTTT.

The chain links TRBV15 to TRBJ2-1; D might be TRBD2 (5 bases). The V gene lost 2 bases and the J gene lost 6 bases, with 8 bases spanning the gap. Germline V gives CDR1 LNHNV, CDR2 YYDKDF (reference sequence). This CDR3 region has 13 residues. In DNA form, the CDR3 reads TGTGCCACCAGCAGAACTAGGAGCAATGAGCAGTTCTTC. This gives the protein CATSRTRSNEQFF.

This clone was seen a handful of times. The V call is TRBV11-3, the J call TRBJ2-3; a possible D gene is TRBD2 (6 bases). The CDR3 runs 14 residues. Germline V gene data show CDR1 as SGHNT and CDR2 as YENEEA. V lost 0 bases and J 3 bases, leaving 7 bases between the germline ends. CDR3 loop: CASSLEAGTDTQYF. CDR3 bases: TGTGCCAGCAGCTTAGAGGCGGGAACAGATACGCAGTATTTT.

In its sample, this clone was seen a few times. This chain connects TRBV7-6 to TRBJ2-1; TRBD2 agrees at 14 bases. CDR1 and CDR2 from the germline V gene are SGHVS and FNYEAQ. CDR3 length: 16 residues. Trimming removed 5 bases from V and 7 bases from J; junction bases left unmatched: 7. In DNA form, the CDR3 reads TGTGCCAGCAGCCCCCGTCGACTAGCGGGGGGGAATGAGCAGTTCTTC. Protein: CASSPRRLAGGNEQFF.

This chain connects TRBV29-1 to TRBJ2-7; D possibly corresponds to TRBD1 (6 bases). The V end was cut by 4 bases, the J end by 3 bases, with 13 bases between. Germline assignment: CDR1 SQVTM and CDR2 ANQGSEA. This CDR3 is built from 13 residues. The CDR3 is CSVVTGGNYEQYF. The CDR3 nucleotides read TGCAGCGTTGTGACAGGCGGTAACTACGAGCAGTACTTC.

The chain is built from TRBV4-1 and TRBJ1-3, with 7 bases matching TRBD1. The J segment lost 3 bases and the V segment lost 1 base, leaving 6 bases of the junction unmatched. The CDR3 sequence is 16 residues long. Germline V CDR1 and CDR2: MGHRA, YSYEKL. CDR3 nucleotides: TGCGCCAGCAGCCAAGGACAGGGATGGGGTGGAAACACCATATATTTT. Residues: CASSQGQGWGGNTIYF.

V is TRBV19 and J is TRBJ2-7, with TRBD2 matching over 12 bases. The V segment lost 4 bases and the J segment 2 bases; nucleotides outside the gene matches: 0. Germline loops: CDR1 LNHDA, CDR2 SQIVND (reference sequence). This CDR3 has 14 residues. DNA of the CDR3: TGTGCCAGTAGTAGACTAGCGGGAGCCTACGAGCAGTACTTC. It encodes CASSRLAGAYEQYF.

The chain uses TRBV2 and TRBJ2-2, with TRBD2 as a possible D gene (5 bases). V lost 5 bases and J 5 bases, leaving 9 bases between the germline ends. Germline V gene data show CDR1 as SNHLY and CDR2 as FYNNEI. CDR3 length: 13 residues. CDR3 residues: CASSPRGTGELFF. The CDR3 DNA follows: TGTGCCAGCAGTCCTCGAGGGACCGGGGAGCTGTTTTTT.

This sequence joins TRBV18 and TRBJ1-2; 7 nucleotides line up with TRBD1. The V and J ends lost 1 base and 7 bases, in that order; junction bases with no gene match: 6. The CDR3 consists of 14 residues. In germline, CDR1 is KGHSH, CDR2 LQKENI. For the CDR3, the DNA is TGTGCCAGCTCACCACAAGAGGGGGCATCTGGCTACACCTTC. Amino acid sequence: CASSPQEGASGYTF.

This chain joins TRBV18 and TRBJ1-1; D not certain. The CDR3 is 14 amino acids. CDR1 and CDR2 (germline): KGHSH, LQKENI. The V end was cut by 3 bases, the J end by 8 bases, with 16 bases between. CDR3 sequence: CASSPTSRRIEAFF. The DNA of the CDR3 is TGTGCCAGCTCACCTACATCCCGGAGGATCGAAGCTTTCTTT.

Written as DNA, the CDR3 is TGTGCCAGCAGTAAGGGGCGGACTGAAGCTTTCTTT. Its protein product is CASSKGRTEAFF. This chain joins TRBV2 and TRBJ1-1, with D perhaps matching TRBD1 (5 bases). Trimming took 5 bases from V and 5 from J, leaving 9 bases between them. There are 12 residues in the CDR3. Germline CDR1 and CDR2: SNHLY and FYNNEI.